This T cell receptor beta chain is drawn from a study of T cell responses to AZD1222 COVID-19 vaccine. The CDR3 spans 15 residues. From germline, CDR1 is KGHSH and CDR2 LQKENI. The V gene end was trimmed by 0 bases and the J gene end by 4 bases; junction bases not matched to a gene: 4. Measured with immunoSEQ multiplex PCR; TCRdb has only the in-frame clones, and not every one. The profile shows around 18,000 clones, 81% of them singletons. Whether given at about 4 or about 12 weeks, second doses were pooled. About this clone: Its matching antigen is unknown.

General observations from the study: Reportedly, nearly half of unique spike TCRs recognized epitopes outside B.1.351/B.1.1.7 mutations.

The sequencing used peripheral blood, collected 28 days after the second AZD1222 dose. This TCR was recovered from an adult who received the AZD1222 COVID-19 vaccine. The rearrangement joins TRBV18 to TRBJ1-1; 8 bases align to TRBD1. The CDR3 region is CASSPPRGLVTEAFF. CDR3 nucleotides: TGTGCCAGCTCACCACCCAGGGGGCTAGTCACTGAAGCTTTCTTT.